The 20 T cell receptor beta chains below all came from one sample that was sequenced in a study of CD8 T cells in ankylosing spondylitis. Points from the study as a whole: Blood of patients with ankylosing spondylitis appeared to be characterized by a TCR beta motif of several highly homologous variants.

TCRdb re-called the 5' RACE reads with MiXCR, one entry per CDR3 protein. The data hold over 700,000 distinct CDR3 sequences, with under 20% observed a single time. Antigens of these TCRs are unknown. The material sequenced was blood, either unsorted or a sorted T cell fraction (not recorded which). The source of these receptors is a male donor with ankylosing spondylitis.

The chain carries TRBV14 and TRBJ2-1; TRBD2 matches 9 bases. Germline assignment: CDR1 SGHDN and CDR2 FVKESK. CDR3 size: 15 residues. Trimming took 4 bases from V and 12 from J; bases not matched to a gene: 13. DNA of the CDR3: TGTGCCAGCAGCCGGAGGGGCGGGAGGGCCGTTGGGCAGTTCTTC. Translating it yields CASSRRGGRAVGQFF.

The rearrangement uses TRBV27 and TRBJ1-1; D uncertain. V lost 7 bases and J 5 bases, leaving 17 bases between the germline ends. The CDR3 is 14 residues long. The germline V gene has CDR1 MNHEY and CDR2 SMNVEV (reference sequence). CDR3 protein: CASTPVFGATEAFF. Here the CDR3 DNA reads TGTGCCAGCACGCCCGTTTTCGGAGCGACTGAAGCTTTCTTT.

The gene calls are TRBV6-1 and TRBJ1-1; tentatively, D is TRBD1 (5 bases). V gave up 6 bases and J gave up 1 base, with 12 bases separating them. The CDR3 is 14 residues long. CDR1 MNHNS and CDR2 SASEGT come from the germline V gene. The DNA of the CDR3 is TGTGCCAGCAGGGTGGCAGGGAGGAACACTGAAGCTTTCTTT. This codes for CASRVAGRNTEAFF.

This clonotype has just a few counts. The chain links TRBV12-3 or TRBV12-4 to TRBJ1-1; 10 bases map to TRBD1. This CDR3 spans 15 amino acids. The J segment lost 6 bases and the V segment lost 6 bases, leaving 10 bases of the junction unmatched. The CDR3 loop is CASSRLSGTGAEAFF. In DNA form, the CDR3 reads TGTGCCAGCAGCAGACTTTCCGGGACAGGGGCTGAAGCTTTCTTT.

This clonotype turned up a few times. The J gene is TRBJ2-1, the V gene TRBV7-8; 13 bases align to TRBD2. Per the germline V gene, CDR1 is SGHVS and CDR2 is FQNEAQ. This CDR3 has 17 amino acids. V lost 2 bases, J lost 6 bases, and 7 bases stayed unmatched. CDR3 DNA: TGTGCCAGCAGCTTACCACTAGCGGGGGGGCTCGGCAATGAGCAGTTCTTC. Translating it yields CASSLPLAGGLGNEQFF.

In nucleotides, the CDR3 is TGTGCCAGCAGTCTATCTCCGGACGTAGACAATGAGCAGTTCTTC. Protein product: CASSLSPDVDNEQFF. This sequence joins TRBV25-1 and TRBJ2-1; D unclear. V lost 5 bases to trimming and J lost 5 bases, with 16 bases between them. CDR1 and CDR2 (germline): MGHDK, SYGVNS. The length of the CDR3 is 15 residues.

The V call is TRBV18, the J call TRBJ2-5; D call uncertain. V lost 2 bases and J lost 4, with 8 bases in between. The germline V gene has CDR1 KGHSH and CDR2 LQKENI. The CDR3 has 13 amino acids. The CDR3 sequence is CASSPGVPETQYF. The CDR3 coding sequence is TGTGCCAGCTCACCAGGTGTACCAGAGACCCAGTACTTC.

The chain has TRBV2 and TRBJ2-5, with D maybe TRBD1 (6 bases). V lost 6 bases to trimming and J lost 1 base, with 12 bases between them. Germline V gives CDR1 SNHLY, CDR2 FYNNEI. CDR3 length: 14 amino acids. In DNA, the CDR3 is TGTGCCAGCAGCCGGGACACCAGCCAAGAGACCCAGTACTTC. This translates into CASSRDTSQETQYF.

This clonotype was seen more than once but under ten times. The chain combines TRBV7-9 with TRBJ1-1; TRBD1 might be the D (6 bases). The CDR3 is 15 amino acids. Trimming removed 5 bases at V and 3 bases at J, with 16 bases between. CDR1 is SEHNR and CDR2 is FQNEAQ in the germline V gene (reference sequence). The CDR3 DNA reads TGTGCCAGCAGCATTTGGGGGGGGGCGGACACTGAAGCTTTCTTT. It encodes CASSIWGGADTEAFF.

The rearrangement uses TRBV27 and TRBJ2-1; 12 bases match TRBD2. Looked up from germline, CDR1 is MNHEY and CDR2 is SMNVEV (reference sequence). J gave up 9 bases and V 3 bases, and 3 bases lay outside the gene matches. The CDR3 consists of 14 residues. Here the CDR3 reads CASSFGLAGTEQFF. The CDR3 DNA reads TGTGCCAGCAGTTTTGGACTAGCGGGAACTGAGCAGTTCTTC.

V is TRBV18 and J is TRBJ2-1; D is unclear. V lost 4 bases and J 9 bases, leaving 28 bases between the germline ends. The CDR3 extends over 18 amino acids. Germline-derived CDR1 and CDR2 are KGHSH and LQKENI. CDR3 sequence reads: CASSRDSPVPPPTGEQFF. CDR3 DNA: TGTGCCAGCTCACGCGACTCCCCCGTACCTCCTCCTACGGGTGAGCAGTTCTTC.

This clonotype was seen more than once but under ten times. The V and J genes are TRBV6-6 and TRBJ1-2; unclear D gene. This CDR3 is built from 13 residues. V shed 0 bases and J shed 10 bases, with 12 bases lying between them. Germline V lookup: CDR1 MNHNY, CDR2 SVGAGI (reference sequence). The CDR3 region has the DNA TGTGCCAGCAGTTACTCGAGTGTTTTCAACTACACCTTC. Amino acids: CASSYSSVFNYTF.

The rearrangement joins TRBV28 to TRBJ2-2, with D possibly being TRBD1 (5 bases). This CDR3 has 11 amino acids. V was clipped by 11 bases and J by 5 bases, with 9 bases between them. Germline V gives CDR1 MDHEN, CDR2 SYDVKM. The CDR3 DNA reads TGTGCCTCCAGGGTAACCGGGGAGCTGTTTTTT. Its protein product is CASRVTGELFF.

This clonotype was detected ten times or more. The chain has TRBV12-3 or TRBV12-4 and TRBJ1-5, with TRBD1 as a possible D gene (5 bases). Between the trimmed V and J ends, which lost 0 bases and 8 bases, there was a span of 8 bases. The CDR3 runs 13 residues. The chain's CDR3 is CASSLAKGEPQHF. The CDR3 nucleotides are TGTGCCAGCAGTTTAGCGAAAGGGGAGCCCCAGCATTTT.

The rearrangement links TRBV5-5 to TRBJ1-1; 7 nucleotides align to TRBD1. V shed 0 bases and J 4 bases; nucleotides not matched to a gene: 6. This CDR3 spans 15 amino acids. Germline CDR1 reads SGHKS; CDR2 reads YYEKEE (reference sequence). As DNA, the CDR3 is TGTGCCAGCAGCTTGGCAGGGGGAGTCGGCACTGAAGCTTTCTTT. Protein product: CASSLAGGVGTEAFF.

The chain employs TRBV7-9 and TRBJ1-4; D call uncertain. Trimming took 3 bases from V and 4 from J, leaving 18 bases between them. CDR3 length: 17 amino acids. The germline V gene encodes CDR1 SEHNR and CDR2 FQNEAQ (reference sequence). The CDR3 sequence: CASSFGPDHPDNEKLFF. CDR3 sequence (DNA): TGTGCCAGCAGCTTTGGTCCGGACCACCCCGATAATGAAAAACTGTTTTTT.

The chain is built from TRBV11-2 and TRBJ1-4; D gene unclear. Trimming stripped 4 bases from V and 8 bases from J, with 8 bases between. The CDR3 is 12 residues long. The germline CDR1 and CDR2 sequences are SGHAT and FQNNGV. The CDR3 is CASSSKMEKLFF. Here the CDR3 DNA reads TGTGCCAGCAGCTCCAAAATGGAAAAACTGTTTTTT. The whole variable domain, remainder taken from reference TRBV11-2 and TRBJ1-4, is EAGVAQSPRYKIIEKRQSVAFWCNPISGHATLYWYQQILGQGPKLLIQFQNNGVVDDSQLPKDRFSAERLKGVDSTLKIQPAKLEDSAVYLCASSSKMEKLFFGSGTQLSVL.

The V and J genes are TRBV5-1 and TRBJ1-6; 10 bases line up with TRBD1. V shed 4 bases, J shed 0 bases, and the junction held 10 bases outside the gene matches. The CDR3 consists of 19 residues. Germline V gene data show CDR1 as SGHRS and CDR2 as YFSETQ. The CDR3, as DNA: TGCGCCAGCAGCGACGGACAGGGGGAAATGGTCTCCTATAATTCACCCCTCCACTTT. Its protein is CASSDGQGEMVSYNSPLHF.

The chain couples TRBV5-1 to TRBJ2-1; the D gene could be TRBD1 or TRBD2 (5 bases each). The CDR3 has 16 residues. Deletions cut 2 bases from V and 4 bases from J, with 16 bases between. Germline CDR1 reads SGHRS; CDR2 reads YFSETQ. The CDR3 bases are TGCGCCAGCAGCTTCTTCGGGACGGTCGCTTACAATGAGCAGTTCTTC. Its protein product is CASSFFGTVAYNEQFF.

This clonotype was observed a few times. This sequence joins TRBV7-9 and TRBJ2-1, with a weak D call TRBD2 (5 bases). The CDR3 extends over 15 amino acids. V was pared by 2 bases and J by 3 bases, with 11 bases between. The V gene's germline CDR1 is SEHNR and CDR2 FQNEAQ (reference sequence). The CDR3 coding sequence is TGTGCCAGCAGCTTAATTTTTAGCGTCTACAATGAGCAGTTCTTC. This sequence encodes CASSLIFSVYNEQFF.